A single sample is the source of the 18 T cell receptor beta chains below, sequenced in a study of T-cell memory formation after mild COVID-19. TCRdb fed the 5' RACE reads into MiXCR, producing one record per CDR3 protein. The sample contains 470,000 or so distinct CDR3 sequences, around 17% of which appear only once. Sequenced sample: PBMCs or a T cell subset sorted from them (not recorded which). These TCRs come from a man younger than 35 who had mild COVID-19 (a few samples of this study predate the infection). Cell type and time point are not known.

V is TRBV27 and J is TRBJ2-7; D not resolved. This CDR3 is built from 14 residues. Germline V gives CDR1 MNHEY, CDR2 SMNVEV (reference sequence). The germline V and J ends were trimmed by 3 bases and 3 bases, with 12 bases remaining between them. The CDR3 coding sequence is TGTGCCAGCAGTTTGGTGGGTTCCCACTACGAGCAGTACTTC. It specifies CASSLVGSHYEQYF.

The V gene is TRBV4-3, the J gene TRBJ1-2, with a weak D call TRBD1 (5 bases). In germline, CDR1 is LGHNA, CDR2 YSLEER. Trimming pared 2 bases from V and 2 bases from J, leaving 12 bases between. CDR3 length: 15 amino acids. Here the CDR3 DNA reads TGCGCCAGCAGCCAACTCCCAGACAGCAACTATGGCTACACCTTC. Amino acids: CASSQLPDSNYGYTF.

This clonotype was picked up many times. The chain employs TRBV6-2 or TRBV6-3 and TRBJ1-5; a possible D gene is TRBD1 (6 bases). This CDR3 contains 15 residues. With 6 bases removed from V and 6 bases from J, the gap between germline ends came to 18 bases. Germline CDR1 and CDR2: MNHEY and SVGEGT. CDR3 sequence: CASSSGTREVQPQHF. CDR3 DNA: TGTGCCAGCAGCTCCGGGACAAGGGAGGTTCAGCCCCAGCATTTT.

The rearrangement uses TRBV7-9 and TRBJ1-1; D not resolved. V was pared by 5 bases and J by 6 bases, with 16 bases between. The CDR3 has 14 amino acids. Germline lookup yields CDR1 SEHNR and CDR2 FQNEAQ (reference sequence). In DNA form, the CDR3 reads TGTGCCAGCAGCCCTAATACCGTAGTTCCTGAAGCTTTCTTT. It translates to CASSPNTVVPEAFF.

This sequence joins TRBV18 and TRBJ1-2; maybe TRBD1 (6 bases). Germline CDR1 reads KGHSH; CDR2 reads LQKENI. This CDR3 has 15 amino acids. V was shortened by 2 bases and J by 0 bases, with 10 bases between the two germline ends. CDR3 nucleotides: TGTGCCAGCTCACCAGAGGGGGGTACTAACTATGGCTACACCTTC. Residues: CASSPEGGTNYGYTF. Complete variable domain (other parts from reference TRBV18 and TRBJ1-2): NAGVMQNPRHLVRRRGQEARLRCSPMKGHSHVYWYRQLPEEGLKFMVYLQKENIIDESGMPKERFSAEFPKEGPSILRIQQVVRGDSAAYFCASSPEGGTNYGYTFGSGTRLTVV.

The chain employs TRBV6-6 and TRBJ1-1; 7 bases are a match to TRBD1. After removal of 1 base from V and 2 bases from J, the junction contained 4 bases not matched to a gene. The germline gives CDR1 MNHNY, CDR2 SVGAGI (reference sequence). This CDR3 is 15 amino acids long. The CDR3, as DNA: TGTGCCAGCAGTTACTGGGGGACAGCCAACACTGAAGCTTTCTTT. Encoded protein: CASSYWGTANTEAFF.

This clonotype was observed a handful of times. The chain uses TRBV5-1 and TRBJ2-3, with 8 bases lining up with TRBD1. The CDR3 loop spans 17 amino acids. After removal of 1 base from V and 4 bases from J, the junction contained 11 bases not matched to a gene. Germline CDR1 SGHRS, CDR2 YFSETQ. Written as DNA, the CDR3 is TGCGCCAGCAGCTTGATACCGGACAGGGTTAGGTCAGATACGCAGTATTTT. This codes for CASSLIPDRVRSDTQYF.

There are a few counts of this clonotype. The chain recombines TRBV18 with TRBJ2-1; TRBD2 agrees at 13 bases. The J segment lost 6 bases and the V segment lost 4 bases, leaving 9 bases of the junction unmatched. CDR3 length: 17 amino acids. Germline V gene data show CDR1 as KGHSH and CDR2 as LQKENI. For the CDR3, the DNA is TGTGCCAGCTCACTTCGGACTAGCGGGGGTACCGTCAATGAGCAGTTCTTC. Translating gives CASSLRTSGGTVNEQFF. The variable domain in full, completed from reference TRBV18 and TRBJ2-1, reads NAGVMQNPRHLVRRRGQEARLRCSPMKGHSHVYWYRQLPEEGLKFMVYLQKENIIDESGMPKERFSAEFPKEGPSILRIQQVVRGDSAAYFCASSLRTSGGTVNEQFFGPGTRLTVL.

This clonotype has at least ten counts. This sequence joins TRBV4-2 and TRBJ2-3, with TRBD2 matching over 14 bases. Germline V CDR1 and CDR2: LGHNA, YNFKEQ. The CDR3 runs to 16 residues. V lost 4 bases to trimming and J lost 4 bases; unmatched junction nucleotides: 4. The CDR3 DNA sequence: TGTGCCAGCAGCCCCGCGACTAGCGGGGGGGCAGATACGCAGTATTTT. This gives the protein CASSPATSGGADTQYF.

This clonotype showed up just a few times. The chain uses TRBV20-1 and TRBJ1-2; tentative D call: TRBD1 (5 bases). The ends were cut back, 0 bases at V and 4 bases at J, with 12 bases in the middle. There are 14 residues in the CDR3. Germline CDR1 is DFQATT and CDR2 is SNEGSKA (reference sequence). CDR3 sequence (DNA): TGCAGTGCTAGAGAACGTGAGGGGTTCTATGGCTACACCTTC. It translates to CSAREREGFYGYTF.

This clonotype has at least ten counts. This sequence joins TRBV5-1 and TRBJ2-7; a weak D match, TRBD2 (6 bases). V dropped 2 bases and J dropped 0 bases, with 15 bases sitting between them. The length of the CDR3 is 16 residues. Germline V gene sequence: CDR1 SGHRS, CDR2 YFSETQ. CDR3 loop: CASSFGGVTFSYEQYF. The CDR3 coding sequence is TGCGCCAGCAGCTTTGGCGGGGTCACCTTCTCCTACGAGCAGTACTTC.

This clonotype was observed a few times. The chain is built from TRBV11-2 and TRBJ1-3; D might be TRBD1 (6 bases). V was clipped by 5 bases and J by 0 bases, with 14 bases between them. CDR3 length equals 16 residues. Germline V gene data show CDR1 as SGHAT and CDR2 as FQNNGV. CDR3 amino acids: CASSKNRARSGNTIYF. The CDR3 DNA reads as TGTGCCAGCAGCAAAAACAGGGCCCGCTCTGGAAACACCATATATTTT.

The chain couples TRBV20-1 to TRBJ1-4; 9 nucleotides match TRBD1. V shed 6 bases, J shed 6 bases, and the junction held 11 bases outside the gene matches. CDR3 length: 15 amino acids. In germline, CDR1 is DFQATT, CDR2 SNEGSKA (reference sequence). CDR3 sequence (DNA): TGCAGTGCCCCATCCAGAGGGACAGGGCATGAAAAACTGTTTTTT. Translation gives CSAPSRGTGHEKLFF.

This clonotype was observed a handful of times. This rearrangement joins TRBV28 to TRBJ2-1; 13 nucleotides match TRBD2. The CDR3 consists of 15 residues. The ends lost 7 bases at V and 2 bases at J; junction bases unmatched: 2. Germline V lookup: CDR1 MDHEN, CDR2 SYDVKM. The CDR3 DNA sequence: TGTGCCAGCACCACTAGCGGGGGGGCCTACAATGAGCAGTTCTTC. Amino acid sequence: CASTTSGGAYNEQFF.

The chain recombines TRBV20-1 with TRBJ2-7, with D perhaps TRBD1 (5 bases). Trimming removed 6 bases at V and 3 bases at J, with 9 bases between. The germline V gene encodes CDR1 DFQATT and CDR2 SNEGSKA (reference sequence). This CDR3 is 11 amino acids long. The CDR3 DNA is TGCAGTGCCAGGGATGTCTACGAGCAGTACGTC. Protein sequence: CSARDVYEQYV.

This clonotype has ten or more counts. V and J are TRBV3-2 and TRBJ2-5; the table's TRBD1 call for D was not verified on the DNA. TRBV3-2 represents a pseudogene. The CDR3 length is 16 residues. CDR3 region: CASSDRQGPYQETQYF. CDR3 DNA sequence: TGTGCCAGCAGCGACCGACAGGGCCCCTATCAAGAGACCCAGTACTTC.

This clonotype has only one observation. The J gene is TRBJ1-4, the V gene TRBV7-2; 7 bases map to TRBD1. The V and J ends lost 5 bases and 8 bases, in that order; junction bases with no gene match: 11. The CDR3 length is 15 residues. The V gene's germline CDR1 is SGHTA and CDR2 FQGNSA. The DNA for the CDR3 is TGTGCCAGCAGCAAAGGATCTACAGGGGTCGAAAAACTGTTTTTT. Translation gives CASSKGSTGVEKLFF.

The chain recombines TRBV3-1 with TRBJ2-7; the D gene is possibly TRBD2 (5 bases). The CDR3 spans 13 residues. Deletions cut 4 bases from V and 4 bases from J, with 11 bases between. The germline CDR1 and CDR2 sequences are LGHDT and YNNKEL (reference sequence). The CDR3 here is CASSPVGGYEQYV. The DNA of the CDR3 is TGTGCCAGCAGCCCTGTAGGAGGATACGAGCAGTACGTC.